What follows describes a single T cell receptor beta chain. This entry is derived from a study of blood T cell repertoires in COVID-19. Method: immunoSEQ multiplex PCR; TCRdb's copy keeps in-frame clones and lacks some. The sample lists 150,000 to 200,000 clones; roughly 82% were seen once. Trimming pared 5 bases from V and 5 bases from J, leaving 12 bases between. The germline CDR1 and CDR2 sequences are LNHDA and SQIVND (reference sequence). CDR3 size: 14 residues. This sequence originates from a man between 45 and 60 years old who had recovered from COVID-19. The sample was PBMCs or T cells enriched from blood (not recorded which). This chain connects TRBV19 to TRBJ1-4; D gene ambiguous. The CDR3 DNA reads TGTGCCAGTAGTTCCAGGACGGGGAATGAAAAACTGTTTTTT. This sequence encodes CASSSRTGNEKLFF.